The 25 T cell receptor beta chains reported below all come from one sample, sequenced in a study of Graves' ophthalmopathy and Graves' hyperthyroidism. Amplification of TCR beta CDR3 regions used RNA transcripts. An opening RT-PCR round employed HTBI primers and preceded a second-round multiplex PCR. TCRdb redid the calling of the multiplex PCR reads with MiXCR, one entry per CDR3 protein. The sample lists about 550,000 distinct CDR3 sequences, 39% seen once, with about 4% in the top ten. The specimen was peripheral blood or thyroid tissue (not recorded which). The source is an adult man with Graves' hyperthyroidism.

This chain connects TRBV25-1 to TRBJ1-1; the match to TRBD1 covers 9 bases. There are 16 residues in the CDR3. The junction had 10 bases not matched to a gene; V was cut back by 3 bases and J by 5 bases. Germline CDR1 is MGHDK and CDR2 is SYGVNS. CDR3 in DNA: TGTGCCAGCAGTGACCTCCCGGGACAGGGTGGTACTGAAGCTTTCTTT. It translates to CASSDLPGQGGTEAFF.

There are many counts of this clonotype. One end of the junction is discordant with germline, which a read error may explain. The gene calls are TRBV5-4 and TRBJ2-7, with unresolved D. In germline, CDR1 is SGHNT, CDR2 YYREEE (reference sequence). This CDR3 region has 12 residues. In DNA, the CDR3 is TGTGCCAGCAGCCCCGACTCCAACGAGCAGTACTTC. Protein product: CASSPDSNEQYF.

This clonotype was recorded at least ten times. J is TRBJ1-6 and V is TRBV11-2; no clear D. The germline V gene encodes CDR1 SGHAT and CDR2 FQNNGV. This CDR3 has 15 residues. V was shortened by 0 bases and J by 7 bases, with 10 bases between the two germline ends. CDR3 residues: CASSLDILGNSPLHF. The CDR3, as DNA: TGTGCCAGCAGCTTAGATATTTTAGGAAATTCACCCCTCCACTTT.

The rearrangement joins TRBV7-2 to TRBJ2-6; no definite D call. Germline values: CDR1 SGHTA, CDR2 FQGNSA. This CDR3 is 14 amino acids long. The ends were cut back, 5 bases at V and 4 bases at J, with 9 bases in the middle. The CDR3 DNA follows: TGTGCCAGCAGCCCCAACGTGGGGGCCAACGTCCTGACTTTC. It translates to CASSPNVGANVLTF.

The V call is TRBV30, the J call TRBJ1-1, with D perhaps TRBD1 (5 bases). The CDR3 has 14 amino acids. The ends were cut back, 0 bases at V and 7 bases at J, with 15 bases in the middle. Germline V gives CDR1 GTSNPN, CDR2 SVGIG (reference sequence). CDR3 nucleotide sequence: TGTGCCTGGAGTGTAAAATGGGAAACAGGTGAAGCTTTCTTT. This encodes CAWSVKWETGEAFF.

There are many counts of this clonotype. The rearrangement joins TRBV20-1 to TRBJ1-1; perhaps TRBD1 as D (6 bases). V was pared by 1 base and J by 2 bases, with 11 bases between. Germline assignment: CDR1 DFQATT and CDR2 SNEGSKA (reference sequence). CDR3 length: 14 residues. The CDR3 protein is CSARVTGSNTEAFF. The CDR3 DNA reads as TGCAGTGCTAGAGTTACAGGGTCTAACACTGAAGCTTTCTTT.

In its sample, this clonotype was seen a few times. The chain carries TRBV2 and TRBJ1-6; 9 bases align to TRBD1. The J segment lost 9 bases and the V segment lost 7 bases, leaving 16 bases of the junction unmatched. This CDR3 has 17 residues. The germline V gene encodes CDR1 SNHLY and CDR2 FYNNEI. CDR3 sequence (DNA): TGTGCCAGCAAGCCTACCCCCCGCCGGGACAGGGCTTCACCCCTCCACTTT. Translation gives CASKPTPRRDRASPLHF.

This clonotype was picked up one time. This rearrangement joins TRBV10-1 to TRBJ1-1, with 11 bases identical to TRBD1. The CDR3 sequence is 16 residues long. V was clipped by 3 bases and J by 4 bases; unmatched bases: 7. Germline CDR1 is WNHNN and CDR2 is SYGVQD (reference sequence). The CDR3 nucleotides read TGCGCCAGCAGTGACCCCTGGGGACAGGGGGGCACTGAAGCTTTCTTT. Translated: CASSDPWGQGGTEAFF.

The chain joins TRBV5-4 to TRBJ2-7; 9 bases align to TRBD1. In germline, CDR1 is SGHNT, CDR2 YYREEE (reference sequence). This CDR3 region has 18 residues. With 2 bases clipped from V and 0 bases from J, the junction kept 12 bases outside the gene matches. The CDR3 loop is CASSFTTGQGPLSYEQYF. In DNA form, the CDR3 reads TGTGCCAGCAGCTTCACGACGGGACAGGGACCTCTCTCCTACGAGCAGTACTTC.

The chain employs TRBV29-1 and TRBJ2-5; D not resolved. Germline CDR1 reads SQVTM; CDR2 reads ANQGSEA. Trimming pared 2 bases from V and 7 bases from J, leaving 14 bases between. The CDR3 sequence is 13 residues long. The chain's CDR3 is CSVEWSKRRTQYF. CDR3 DNA sequence: TGCAGCGTTGAATGGTCCAAGAGGCGGACCCAGTACTTC.

The V call is TRBV25-1, the J call TRBJ2-7, with 9 positions matching TRBD1. The CDR3 contains 13 residues. The V and J ends lost 1 base and 7 bases, in that order; junction bases with no gene match: 2. From germline, CDR1 is MGHDK and CDR2 SYGVNS. This CDR3 is CASSEWGQGEQYF. CDR3 in DNA: TGTGCCAGCAGTGAATGGGGACAGGGAGAGCAGTACTTC.

V gene TRBV2 combines with J gene TRBJ2-7; 12 nucleotides line up with TRBD2. The germline V gene encodes CDR1 SNHLY and CDR2 FYNNEI. J was trimmed by 2 bases and V by 7 bases; bases with no gene match: 12. The CDR3 loop spans 17 amino acids. The CDR3, as DNA: TGTGCCAGCACTGGGGACAGGGCTAGCGGGGGGGCCTACGAGCAGTACTTC. The encoded protein is CASTGDRASGGAYEQYF.

This clonotype has ten or more counts. The chain links TRBV12-3 or TRBV12-4 to TRBJ1-1; D is unclear. Trimming removed 1 base from V and 6 bases from J, with 9 bases in between. The CDR3 is made up of 13 amino acids. The DNA for the CDR3 is TGTGCCAGCAGTTTAGGGACGGGTGCTGAAGCTTTCTTT. Translation: CASSLGTGAEAFF.

This clonotype was seen ten or more times. V is TRBV5-1 and J is TRBJ2-5, with D hard to call. Trimming took 7 bases from V and 2 from J, leaving 15 bases between them. Germline V CDR1 and CDR2: SGHRS, YFSETQ. This CDR3 spans 14 amino acids. DNA for the CDR3: TGCGCCAGCTCCCTGCAGGCCCGACAAGAGACCCAGTACTTC. It specifies CASSLQARQETQYF.

In this sample, this clonotype turned up many times. CDR3 region: CSASQPGNEKLFF. CDR3 sequence (DNA): TGCAGTGCTAGTCAACCGGGTAATGAAAAACTGTTTTTT. The rearrangement uses TRBV20-1 and TRBJ1-4; D is ambiguous. V lost 3 bases and J 4 bases, leaving 9 bases between the germline ends. Germline CDR1 DFQATT, CDR2 SNEGSKA (reference sequence). CDR3 length equals 13 residues.

This clonotype was counted a few times. Being one base from a much bigger clone, this may be a read error. CDR3 DNA sequence: TGCAGCGTCCATACAGGGGCCCAGTACTTC. Its protein product is CSVHTGAQYF. The chain uses TRBV29-1 and TRBJ2-5; the match to TRBD1 covers 7 bases. Germline V gene sequence: CDR1 SQVTM, CDR2 ANQGSEA. This CDR3 comprises 10 residues. V shed 6 bases and J 9 bases; nucleotides not matched to a gene: 4. The full variable domain, rest sourced from reference TRBV29-1 and TRBJ2-5, is SAVISQKPSRDICQRGTSLTIQCQVDSQVTMMFWYRQQPGQSLTLIATANQGSEATYESGFVIDKFPISRPNLTFSTLTVSNMSPEDSSIYLCSVHTGAQYFGPGTRLLVL.

This clonotype appeared many times. The chain recombines TRBV28 with TRBJ1-6; D gene uncertain. Trimming took off 3 bases at V and 0 bases at J, with 6 bases between the two ends. The CDR3 has 15 amino acids. Germline V gene data show CDR1 as MDHEN and CDR2 as SYDVKM. DNA of the CDR3: TGTGCCAGCAGTTTCTATAGCTCCTATAATTCACCCCTCCACTTT. Its translation is CASSFYSSYNSPLHF.

The chain recombines TRBV7-6 with TRBJ2-3, with D hard to call. Trimming removed 0 bases at V and 4 bases at J, with 8 bases between. The CDR3 runs to 14 residues. Looked up from germline, CDR1 is SGHVS and CDR2 is FNYEAQ. The DNA of the CDR3 is TGTGCCAGCAGCTTAGCGCTTGACGCAGATACGCAGTATTTT. Amino acid sequence: CASSLALDADTQYF. The full variable domain, completed using reference TRBV7-6 and TRBJ2-3, is GAGVSQSPRYKVTKRGQDVALRCDPISGHVSLYWYRQALGQGPEFLTYFNYEAQQDKSGLPNDRFSAERPEGSISTLTIQRTEQRDSAMYRCASSLALDADTQYFGPGTRLTVL.

The V gene is TRBV10-3, the J gene TRBJ1-5; no clear D. Trimming stripped 2 bases from V and 0 bases from J, with 8 bases between. The CDR3 runs to 15 residues. From germline, CDR1 is ENHRY and CDR2 SYGVKD. The CDR3 DNA is TGTGCCATCAGTGAGACACGATATAGCAATCAGCCCCAGCATTTT. It specifies CAISETRYSNQPQHF.

On this clonotype itself: Likely a read error: the CDR3 ends without its conserved phenylalanine or tryptophan. CDR3 nucleotide sequence: TGCGCCAGTCTTCGAACAGATACGCAGTATCTT. This encodes CASLRTDTQYL. The chain has TRBV10-2 and TRBJ2-3; no firm D call. This CDR3 region has 11 residues. Germline assignment: CDR1 WSHSY and CDR2 SAAADI. Trimming removed 9 bases from V and 3 bases from J, with 7 bases in between.

The chain joins TRBV14 to TRBJ2-7, with D possibly being TRBD1 (6 bases). The CDR3 runs 14 residues. Trimming pared 5 bases from V and 3 bases from J, leaving 14 bases between. The germline gives CDR1 SGHDN, CDR2 FVKESK. CDR3 DNA: TGTGCCAGCAGCTTTACGACAGGCGGCTACGAGCAGTACTTC. It yields the protein CASSFTTGGYEQYF.

This rearrangement joins TRBV13 to TRBJ2-7; D is perhaps TRBD2 (6 bases). The ends were cut back, 5 bases at V and 3 bases at J, with 11 bases in the middle. This CDR3 is 13 amino acids long. Germline-derived CDR1 and CDR2 are PRHDT and FYEKMQ (reference sequence). The CDR3 here is CASSVSGLYEQYF. In nucleotides, the CDR3 is TGTGCCAGCAGCGTTAGCGGTCTCTACGAGCAGTACTTC.

There are many counts of this clonotype. The chain carries TRBV2 and TRBJ1-2; no firm D call. Trimming took off 1 base at V and 3 bases at J, with 6 bases between the two ends. This CDR3 region has 13 residues. Germline V gene sequence: CDR1 SNHLY, CDR2 FYNNEI. CDR3 sequence: CASSEESHYGYTF. As DNA, the CDR3 is TGTGCCAGCAGTGAAGAGTCCCACTATGGCTACACCTTC.

There are many counts of this clonotype. V usage is TRBV7-6 and J usage is TRBJ1-1; 7 bases map to TRBD1. The ends lost 2 bases at V and 2 bases at J; junction bases unmatched: 14. Germline-derived CDR1 and CDR2 are SGHVS and FNYEAQ. The CDR3 length is 18 residues. CDR3 nucleotides: TGTGCCAGCAGCTTATTAACCCCCGTAGGGGGCGGAAACACTGAAGCTTTCTTT. This gives the protein CASSLLTPVGGGNTEAFF.

This clonotype turned up a few times. The chain has TRBV10-3 and TRBJ2-2; 8 bases line up with TRBD1. From germline, CDR1 is ENHRY and CDR2 SYGVKD. With V trimmed by 6 bases and J by 2 bases, 2 bases remained unmatched. The CDR3 loop spans 14 amino acids. DNA of the CDR3: TGTGCCATCAGACAGGGGGTAAACACCGGGGAGCTGTTTTTT. It codes for CAIRQGVNTGELFF.